Below, 32 T cell receptor beta chains from the same sample are listed, as sequenced in a study of blood T cell repertoires in COVID-19. The data were produced by immunoSEQ multiplex PCR, yet TCRdb's version contains in-frame clones alone and is incomplete. The data show about 190,000 clones, with 70% to 80% seen just once and around 12% held by the top ten. Sequenced material: peripheral blood. These receptor sequences come from a woman aged 50 to 60 with acute or convalescent COVID-19.

The rearrangement uses TRBV27 and TRBJ1-5, with D unresolved. This CDR3 has 17 amino acids. Germline-derived CDR1 and CDR2 are MNHEY and SMNVEV (reference sequence). The ends were cut back, 3 bases at V and 2 bases at J, with 17 bases in the middle. The CDR3 sequence: CASSLIGIAPGNQPQHF. Written as DNA, the CDR3 is TGTGCCAGCAGTTTGATCGGGATAGCCCCTGGCAATCAGCCCCAGCATTTT.

V is TRBV11-2 and J is TRBJ1-1; 11 bases align to TRBD1. CDR1 and CDR2 (germline): SGHAT, FQNNGV. This CDR3 contains 14 residues. V shed 1 base and J 10 bases; nucleotides not matched to a gene: 5. CDR3 in amino acids: CASSLVGGQGVAFF. CDR3 DNA: TGTGCCAGCAGCTTAGTCGGGGGACAGGGGGTAGCTTTCTTT.

The rearrangement uses TRBV30 and TRBJ1-5; unclear D gene. The CDR3 runs 13 residues. Trimming cost V 0 bases and J 5 bases, with 8 bases left between them. The germline V gene has CDR1 GTSNPN and CDR2 SVGIG (reference sequence). The CDR3 reads CAWSVQSDQPQHF. The CDR3 DNA is TGTGCCTGGAGTGTACAAAGCGATCAGCCCCAGCATTTT.

The chain couples TRBV9 to TRBJ2-3, with 11 bases lining up with TRBD2. The CDR3 is made up of 18 amino acids. V lost 4 bases to trimming and J lost 0 bases; unmatched junction nucleotides: 10. The V gene's germline CDR1 is SGDLS and CDR2 YYNGEE. The CDR3 sequence is CASSFTGTSGRSTDTQYF. The CDR3 nucleotides read TGTGCCAGCAGCTTCACCGGGACTAGCGGAAGAAGCACAGATACGCAGTATTTT.

V gene TRBV3-1 (or the pseudogene TRBV3-2) combines with J gene TRBJ1-2, with TRBD1 as a possible D gene (5 bases). CDR1 and CDR2 (germline): LGHDT, YNNKEL (reference sequence). Trimming shortened V by 4 bases and J by 7 bases, and 13 bases separated the two germline ends. CDR3 length: 13 residues. The CDR3 region has the DNA TGTGCCAGCAGCCTCGGCCAGGGCCGTGGCTACACCTTC. Translated, it gives CASSLGQGRGYTF.

The chain combines TRBV10-1 with TRBJ2-3; 8 bases fit TRBD2. The CDR3 sequence is 16 residues long. Trimming cost V 2 bases and J 2 bases; bases outside gene matches: 6. Germline V gene sequence: CDR1 WNHNN, CDR2 SYGVQD (reference sequence). CDR3 coding DNA: TGCGCCAGCAGTGAGGTTAGCGGGAAACTCACAGATACGCAGTATTTT. It codes for CASSEVSGKLTDTQYF.

The sample holds one count of this clone. The gene calls are TRBV27 and TRBJ2-1, with 10 bases aligning to TRBD2. Per germline, CDR1 MNHEY and CDR2 SMNVEV (reference sequence). The CDR3 has 15 amino acids. V lost 6 bases, J lost 0 bases, and 2 bases stayed unmatched. The CDR3 protein is CASRVAGGSYNEQFF. CDR3 sequence (DNA): TGTGCCAGCAGGGTAGCGGGGGGCTCCTACAATGAGCAGTTCTTC.

The chain carries TRBV19 and TRBJ1-2; 8 nucleotides agree with TRBD1. The CDR3 extends over 13 amino acids. Unmatched junction bases numbered 2, after V lost 4 bases and J lost 4 bases. Per the germline V gene, CDR1 is LNHDA and CDR2 is SQIVND (reference sequence). CDR3 DNA: TGTGCCAGTAGTAGGACAGGGTTCTATGGCTACACCTTC. Translating gives CASSRTGFYGYTF. Based on the CDR3 plus reference TRBV19 and TRBJ1-2, the full variable domain is DGGITQSPKYLFRKEGQNVTLSCEQNLNHDAMYWYRQDPGQGLRLIYYSQIVNDFQKGDIAEGYSVSREKKESFPLTVTSAQKNPTAFYLCASSRTGFYGYTFGSGTRLTVV.

This clone occurred many times. This chain connects TRBV7-8 to TRBJ2-1; perhaps TRBD2 as D (6 bases). Looked up from germline, CDR1 is SGHVS and CDR2 is FQNEAQ. Trimming removed 8 bases from V and 8 bases from J, with 22 bases in between. The CDR3 is made up of 15 amino acids. CDR3 sequence reads: CASVSRERAVYEQFF. The CDR3 nucleotides are TGTGCCAGCGTCTCCCGTGAGCGGGCGGTCTATGAGCAGTTCTTC.

This chain connects TRBV11-2 to TRBJ2-1, with a possible D match to TRBD2 (6 bases). V lost 4 bases and J lost 0, with 16 bases in between. The CDR3 has 17 residues. Germline V lookup: CDR1 SGHAT, CDR2 FQNNGV. CDR3 sequence reads: CASSYRRAGTSYNEQFF. CDR3 bases: TGTGCCAGCAGCTACCGTCGTGCGGGAACCTCCTACAATGAGCAGTTCTTC.

Here the CDR3 DNA reads TGTGCCAGCAGCCCGGGGTCCTATAATTCACCCCTCCACTTT. Its translation is CASSPGSYNSPLHF. The chain combines TRBV5-6 with TRBJ1-6; D is uncertain. From germline, CDR1 is SGHDT and CDR2 YYEEEE. This CDR3 has 14 residues. The ends were cut back, 4 bases at V and 1 base at J, with 6 bases in the middle.

V usage is TRBV6-5 and J usage is TRBJ1-1; 8 bases match TRBD1. This CDR3 region has 13 residues. CDR1 is MNHEY, CDR2 SVGAGI, per germline. V lost 11 bases to trimming and J lost 0 bases; unmatched junction nucleotides: 5. The DNA for the CDR3 is TGTGCCGGAAAACAGGGGGTGAACACTGAAGCTTTCTTT. Translation: CAGKQGVNTEAFF.

CDR3 residues: CASSYEWGRGAFF. For the CDR3, the DNA is TGTGCCAGCAGTTACGAATGGGGCAGGGGAGCTTTCTTT. The V gene is TRBV6-6, the J gene TRBJ1-1; tentative D call: TRBD1 (6 bases). Germline assignment: CDR1 MNHNY and CDR2 SVGAGI (reference sequence). This CDR3 is 13 amino acids long. Trimming took 2 bases from V and 10 from J, leaving 14 bases between them.

The rearrangement links TRBV19 to TRBJ2-7; 7 bases map to TRBD2. CDR1 LNHDA and CDR2 SQIVND come from the germline V gene (reference sequence). The CDR3 is 12 amino acids. The V and J ends lost 0 bases and 9 bases, in that order; junction bases with no gene match: 2. The DNA of the CDR3 is TGTGCCAGTAGTATAGAGGGAGGGCGGCAGTACTTC. It is translated as CASSIEGGRQYF. The entire variable domain, with the rest obtained from reference TRBV19 and TRBJ2-7, is as follows: DGGITQSPKYLFRKEGQNVTLSCEQNLNHDAMYWYRQDPGQGLRLIYYSQIVNDFQKGDIAEGYSVSREKKESFPLTVTSAQKNPTAFYLCASSIEGGRQYFGPGTRLTVT.

J is TRBJ2-7 and V is TRBV24-1; TRBD1 aligns across 9 bases. The trim removed 3 bases at V and 3 bases at J, leaving 5 bases unmatched. Germline-derived CDR1 and CDR2 are KGHDR and SFDVKD. The CDR3 spans 15 residues. Written as DNA, the CDR3 is TGTGCCACCAGTGATCCGGGACAGGGTAACTACGAGCAGTACTTC. The encoded protein is CATSDPGQGNYEQYF.

V usage is TRBV5-6 and J usage is TRBJ2-3, with TRBD2 identical over 10 bases. J gave up 8 bases and V 0 bases, and 9 bases lay outside the gene matches. The length of the CDR3 is 16 residues. Germline CDR1 SGHDT, CDR2 YYEEEE. CDR3 DNA sequence: TGTGCCAGCAGCTTGGTACTAGCGGGGAGGCAGGGTACGCAGTATTTT. It is translated as CASSLVLAGRQGTQYF.

The chain has TRBV11-2 and TRBJ2-7; 12 positions match TRBD1. V dropped 4 bases and J dropped 1; count of bases not matched to a gene: 5. CDR3 length: 16 residues. The germline CDR1 and CDR2 sequences are SGHAT and FQNNGV. CDR3 DNA sequence: TGTGCCAGCAGCTCTCCGGGACAGGGGGCTTCCTACGAGCAGTACTTC. Protein sequence: CASSSPGQGASYEQYF.

The CDR3 region is CASSPPHSNEKLFF. The DNA for the CDR3 is TGTGCCAGCTCACCACCGCACAGTAATGAAAAACTGTTTTTT. The V call is TRBV18, the J call TRBJ1-4; D unresolved. The CDR3 length is 14 residues. Germline lookup yields CDR1 KGHSH and CDR2 LQKENI. V was trimmed by 0 bases and J by 4 bases, leaving 6 bases between them. The full variable domain, in which reference TRBV18 and TRBJ1-4 provide the parts outside the CDR3, is NAGVMQNPRHLVRRRGQEARLRCSPMKGHSHVYWYRQLPEEGLKFMVYLQKENIIDESGMPKERFSAEFPKEGPSILRIQQVVRGDSAAYFCASSPPHSNEKLFFGSGTQLSVL.

The V and J genes are TRBV19 and TRBJ2-1; TRBD2 matches at 13 bases. The germline gives CDR1 LNHDA, CDR2 SQIVND (reference sequence). The CDR3 runs 15 residues. J lost 7 bases, V lost 8 bases, and 8 bases had no gene match. This chain's CDR3 is CASDSGTSGINEQFF. The CDR3 nucleotides read TGTGCCAGTGATTCCGGGACTAGCGGGATAAATGAGCAGTTCTTC.

The rearrangement joins TRBV28 to TRBJ1-2; no clear D gene. Germline V gene sequence: CDR1 MDHEN, CDR2 SYDVKM. The CDR3 runs to 12 residues. V was pared by 5 bases and J by 4 bases, with 8 bases between. CDR3 region: CASSREIYGYTF. CDR3 DNA: TGTGCCAGCAGTCGAGAGATCTATGGCTACACCTTC.

This clone appeared once. This chain joins TRBV2 and TRBJ2-1; D is perhaps TRBD2 (6 bases). In germline, CDR1 is SNHLY, CDR2 FYNNEI. This CDR3 comprises 12 residues. V lost 6 bases and J lost 5, with 8 bases in between. CDR3 nucleotide sequence: TGTGCCAGCAGCCGCGGGGACAATGAGCAGTTCTTC. Protein product: CASSRGDNEQFF.

This clone was seen only once. The chain joins TRBV29-1 to TRBJ1-4; D gene unclear. CDR3 size: 13 residues. From germline, CDR1 is SQVTM and CDR2 ANQGSEA. V lost 5 bases to trimming and J lost 8 bases, with 15 bases between them. CDR3 loop: CSVRIGVEEKLFF. The CDR3 DNA sequence: TGCAGCGTTCGCATCGGGGTAGAGGAAAAACTGTTTTTT.

The chain has TRBV12-3 or TRBV12-4 and TRBJ2-7, with D tentatively TRBD2 (5 bases). Trimming shortened V by 6 bases and J by 7 bases, and 16 bases separated the two germline ends. The CDR3 runs to 13 residues. CDR3 residues: CASSDPGREEQYF. CDR3 DNA sequence: TGTGCCAGCAGCGATCCGGGAAGGGAAGAGCAGTACTTC.

This clone was recorded a few times. CDR3 amino acids: CASSLAPLGGQETQYF. In DNA form, the CDR3 reads TGCGCCAGCAGCTTGGCCCCGCTAGGGGGCCAAGAGACCCAGTACTTC. The chain has TRBV5-1 and TRBJ2-5, with D possibly being TRBD1 (6 bases). V shed 0 bases and J shed 1 base, with 13 bases lying between them. Germline lookup yields CDR1 SGHRS and CDR2 YFSETQ. The CDR3 length is 16 residues.

The V call is TRBV28, the J call TRBJ2-5; 14 bases are shared with TRBD2. The CDR3 extends over 17 amino acids. Per the germline V gene, CDR1 is MDHEN and CDR2 is SYDVKM. V was pared by 5 bases and J by 5 bases, with 10 bases of the junction left unmatched. Here the CDR3 reads CASSPKRTSGGRETQYF. DNA for the CDR3: TGTGCCAGCAGTCCCAAACGGACTAGCGGGGGGCGGGAGACCCAGTACTTC.

This chain uses TRBV5-1 with TRBJ2-1; D unresolved. The V gene's germline CDR1 is SGHRS and CDR2 YFSETQ. Between the trimmed V and J ends, which lost 4 bases and 7 bases, there was a span of 15 bases. This CDR3 is 14 amino acids long. Here the CDR3 reads CASSETGYLNEQFF. CDR3 DNA sequence: TGCGCCAGCAGCGAGACGGGTTATTTGAATGAGCAGTTCTTC.

The rearrangement links TRBV5-4 to TRBJ2-7; 9 nucleotides line up with TRBD1. Germline V gives CDR1 SGHNT, CDR2 YYREEE (reference sequence). Losses at the gene ends were 0 bases for V and 5 bases for J; bases not matched to a gene: 9. The CDR3 is made up of 16 amino acids. This CDR3 is CASSLEGQGYPNEQYF. CDR3 DNA sequence: TGTGCCAGCAGCTTGGAGGGACAGGGTTACCCGAACGAGCAGTACTTC.

This clone was seen a few times. The V call is TRBV15, the J call TRBJ1-2; D is unclear. The germline V gene has CDR1 LNHNV and CDR2 YYDKDF (reference sequence). The CDR3 has 15 amino acids. Trimming removed 5 bases from V and 14 bases from J, with 27 bases in between. In DNA, the CDR3 is TGTGCCACCAGCGGCATGCCCCTTTTGGTGGCAGGCTCTACCTTC. Translation: CATSGMPLLVAGSTF.

CDR3 in DNA: TGTGCCAGTAGTATAGGGGCTGGCTACACCTTC. Protein product: CASSIGAGYTF. This chain connects TRBV19 to TRBJ1-2; the D is unclear. Germline assignment: CDR1 LNHDA and CDR2 SQIVND (reference sequence). This CDR3 spans 11 amino acids. The V end was cut by 1 base, the J end by 7 bases, with 4 bases between.

The rearrangement uses TRBV28 and TRBJ1-5; no clear D. Germline loops: CDR1 MDHEN, CDR2 SYDVKM. CDR3 length: 13 residues. V lost 6 bases to trimming and J lost 3 bases, with 9 bases between them. The CDR3 loop reads CASRRGPNQPQHF. The CDR3 bases are TGTGCCAGCAGAAGAGGGCCCAATCAGCCCCAGCATTTT.

The genes are TRBV19 and TRBJ1-3; D is ambiguous. Looked up from germline, CDR1 is LNHDA and CDR2 is SQIVND (reference sequence). This CDR3 has 14 residues. The germline V and J ends were trimmed by 8 bases and 0 bases, with 11 bases remaining between them. The CDR3 nucleotides are TGTGCCAGTGTGGCGGCGAGCTCTGGAAACACCATATATTTT. Translation: CASVAASSGNTIYF.

This rearrangement joins TRBV28 to TRBJ2-1; D gene unclear. This CDR3 is built from 11 residues. Germline V gene sequence: CDR1 MDHEN, CDR2 SYDVKM. Between the trimmed V and J ends, which lost 2 bases and 11 bases, there was a span of 7 bases. The CDR3 coding sequence is TGTGCCAGCAGTTTACGGGTTAAGCAGTTCTTC. It specifies CASSLRVKQFF.